Listed below are T cell receptor beta chains from one sample, sequenced in a study of T cell repertoires in cytomegalovirus infection. No antigens are known for them. Each CDR3 protein is one row after TCRdb ran MiXCR on the reads. The sample gives under 850,000 distinct CDR3 sequences, roughly 33% of which show up once; 18% is in the top ten. The material was cultured PBMCs, obtained from culture after CMV antigen stimulation. These receptors all stem from a human donor in good health (CMV status not recorded). Some clones in this sample may be carry-over from other donors' samples. The CDR3 runs from the conserved cysteine through the conserved F or W. The D gene is left open where the match is weak. For some rows the clone size is stated as once, few or many, or as a class when expanded; others skip it.

TGTGCCAGCAATCACGGCGAGGACTATGGCTACACCTTC,CASNHGEDYGYTF,-,TRBJ1-2,once,TRBV6-2/TRBV6-3
TGTGCCAGCAGTTCGTCTCGGACAGGGTCTGAAGCTTTCTTT,CASSSSRTGSEAFF,TRBD1,TRBJ1-1,few,TRBV2
TGTGCCAGCAGCCGGGACAGGGGGAGATGGGAGACCCAGTACTTC,CASSRDRGRWETQYF,TRBD1,TRBJ2-5,-,TRBV2
TGTGCCAGCAGTTACGGACAGGGACAATATGGCTACACCTTC,CASSYGQGQYGYTF,TRBD1,TRBJ1-2,-,TRBV6-2/TRBV6-3
TGCAGTGCTCAAGAGCTTGGGGAGCAGTTCTTC,CSAQELGEQFF,-,TRBJ2-1,-,TRBV20-1
TGTGCCACCAGCAGAGGAGGGACAGGGGTTCTTGTTGAGCAGTTCTTC,CATSRGGTGVLVEQFF,TRBD1,TRBJ2-1,once,TRBV15
TGTGCCAGCAGCCAAAGGACAGGGGGCTTGGATTCACCCCTCCACTTT,CASSQRTGGLDSPLHF,TRBD1,TRBJ1-6,-,TRBV2
TGTGCCAGCAGATTCGGACTAGCGGGGGGGCTGAACACCGGGGAGCTGTTTTTT,CASRFGLAGGLNTGELFF,TRBD2,TRBJ2-2,-,TRBV5-6
TGTGCCAGCAGTTATGCTCCGTTGAGCTCCTATAATTCACCCCTCCACTTT,CASSYAPLSSYNSPLHF,-,TRBJ1-6,few,TRBV6-6
TGTGCCAGCAGTCACCCGGGACAGAACACTGAAGCTTTCTTT,CASSHPGQNTEAFF,-,TRBJ1-1,few,TRBV25-1
TGTGCCAGCTCAAAACACGGGACTAGATTTTTC,CASSKHGTRFF,TRBD2,TRBJ2-1,few,TRBV18
TGTGCCAGCAGTCTATCAGAGGGAAACGCCCAGTACTTC,CASSLSEGNAQYF,-,TRBJ2-5,few,TRBV28
TGTGCCAGCTCACCTCGCCGGAACACAGATACGCAGTATTTT,CASSPRRNTDTQYF,-,TRBJ2-3,-,TRBV18